This T cell receptor beta chain is from a study of CD8+CD57+ T cells in acquired aplastic anemia. Study at large: DNA from sorted CD4+ and CD8+ cells averaged about 3.2 ug.

The study profiled TCR beta VDJ and CDR3 using genomic DNA as template. TCRdb re-analysed the reads in MiXCR, keeping a single row per CDR3 protein. The sample holds 170,000 or so distinct CDR3 sequences, around 63% seen once. Of note for this clonotype: Its antigen is as yet unknown.

Trimming pared 6 bases from V and 6 bases from J, leaving 7 bases between. Germline V gene sequence: CDR1 SGDLS, CDR2 YYNGEE. The CDR3 spans 12 residues. CD8+CD57+ cell expansion, shown by flow cytometry, had occurred in the patients selected for sequencing. Severe acquired aplastic anemia was the diagnosis recorded for all patients. Among the patients, none had received any therapy at the time of blood sampling. Study-wide findings and caveats: Patients and controls had CD8+ Simpson's diversity values that were not significantly distinct.

The chain has TRBV9 and TRBJ1-6; D is perhaps TRBD1 (5 bases). Sequencing input: sorted CD4+, CD8+, or CD8+CD57+ T cells (not recorded which) from PBMCs. This TCR came from a human donor with aplastic anemia. CDR3 loop: CASTGANSPLHF. CDR3 bases: TGTGCCAGCACCGGGGCTAATTCACCCCTCCACTTT.